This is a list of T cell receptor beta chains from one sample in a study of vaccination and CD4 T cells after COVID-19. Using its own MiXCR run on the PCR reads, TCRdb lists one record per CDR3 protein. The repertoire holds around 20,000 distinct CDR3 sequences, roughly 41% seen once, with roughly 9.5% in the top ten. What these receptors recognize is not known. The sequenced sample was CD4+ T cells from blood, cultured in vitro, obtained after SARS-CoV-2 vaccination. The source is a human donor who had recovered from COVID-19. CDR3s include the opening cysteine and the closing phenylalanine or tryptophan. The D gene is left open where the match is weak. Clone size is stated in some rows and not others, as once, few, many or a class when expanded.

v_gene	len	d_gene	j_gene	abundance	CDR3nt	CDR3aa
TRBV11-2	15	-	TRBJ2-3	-	TGTGCCAGCAGCAAAGGGGACGGAAACACAGATACGCAGTATTTT	CASSKGDGNTDTQYF
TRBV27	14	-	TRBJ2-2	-	TGTGCCAACAGTTTAGACCCCAGCACCGGGGAGCTGTTTTTT	CANSLDPSTGELFF
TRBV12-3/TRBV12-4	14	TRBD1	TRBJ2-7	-	TGTGCCAGCAGTTGGGGGACAGGGAGCAACGAGCAGTACTTC	CASSWGTGSNEQYF
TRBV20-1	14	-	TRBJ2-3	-	TGCAGTGCTCTCGGACGGAGGGGCACAGATACGCAGTATTTT	CSALGRRGTDTQYF
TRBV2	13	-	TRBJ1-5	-	TGTGCCAGCAGTATCGAGGAAGGTCAGCCCCAGCATTTT	CASSIEEGQPQHF
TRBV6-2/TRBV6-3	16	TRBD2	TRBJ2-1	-	TGTGCCAGCAGTTCCGTAGCGGGAGGGCCCTACAATGAGCAGTTCTTC	CASSSVAGGPYNEQFF
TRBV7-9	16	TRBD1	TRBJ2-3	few	TGTGCCAGCAGCTCCCCCCGGGACAGGGGGGCAGATACGCAGTATTTT	CASSSPRDRGADTQYF
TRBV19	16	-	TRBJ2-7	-	TGTGCCAGTAGTTCATGGGTGGGAAATACGTACGTCGAGCAGTACTTC	CASSSWVGNTYVEQYF
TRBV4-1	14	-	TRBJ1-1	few	TGCGCCAGCAGCCAAGATCCGGGGAACACTGAAGCTTTCTTT	CASSQDPGNTEAFF
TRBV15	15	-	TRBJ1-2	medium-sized	TGTGCCACCAGCAGAGAAGTGGCTCCGAACTATGGCTACACCTTC	CATSREVAPNYGYTF
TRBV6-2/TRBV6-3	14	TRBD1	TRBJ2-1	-	TGTGCCAGCAGTAGGGACAGGGGGCTCGATGAGCAGTTCTTC	CASSRDRGLDEQFF
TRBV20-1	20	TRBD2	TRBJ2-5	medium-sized	TGCAGTGCCCCAAGGCCTGGGACTAGCGGGGGGGCAAGGGTTTTGGAGACCCAGTACTTC	CSAPRPGTSGGARVLETQYF
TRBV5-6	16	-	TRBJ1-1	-	TGTGCCAGCAGCTTGTTCTCTCGGTCAGGGAACACTGAAGCTTTCTTT	CASSLFSRSGNTEAFF
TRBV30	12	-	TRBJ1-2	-	TGTGCCTGGAGGGCCCTCAACTATGGCTACACCTTC	CAWRALNYGYTF
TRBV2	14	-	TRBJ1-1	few	TGTGCCAGCAGCCGAACGACGGTGAACACTGAAGCTTTCTTT	CASSRTTVNTEAFF
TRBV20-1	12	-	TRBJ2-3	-	TGCAGTGCCAGGGTAGGACCAGATACGCAGTATTTT	CSARVGPDTQYF
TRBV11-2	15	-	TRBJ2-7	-	TGTGCCAGCAGCCAATCCTACGGCAGCTCCTACGAGCAGTACTTC	CASSQSYGSSYEQYF
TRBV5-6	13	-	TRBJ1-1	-	TGTGCCAGCAGCTTGGGCACGAACACTGAAGCTTTCTTT	CASSLGTNTEAFF
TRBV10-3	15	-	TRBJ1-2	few	TGTGCCATCAGTGAGGGGGCCGCACTCAACTATGGCTACACCTTC	CAISEGAALNYGYTF
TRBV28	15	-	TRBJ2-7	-	TGTGCCAGCAGTTTATCGGGTGAAAGGCTTCGCGAGCAGTACTTC	CASSLSGERLREQYF
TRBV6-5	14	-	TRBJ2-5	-	TGTGCCAGCAGTTACTCGATTGGGGCGGAGACCCAGTACTTC	CASSYSIGAETQYF
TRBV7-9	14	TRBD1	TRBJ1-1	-	TGTGCCAGCAGCGTAGGGGGCGATATCCCTGAAGCTTTCTTT	CASSVGGDIPEAFF
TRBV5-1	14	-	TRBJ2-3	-	TGCGCCAGCAGCGACCGTGGTGTGTCAGATACGCAGTATTTT	CASSDRGVSDTQYF
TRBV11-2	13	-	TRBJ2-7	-	TGTGCCAGCAGTAGGGGGGAAGGCTACGAGCAGTACTTC	CASSRGEGYEQYF
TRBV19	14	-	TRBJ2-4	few	TGTGCCAGTAGTATTAGGGACCCCCCGAACATTCAGTACTTC	CASSIRDPPNIQYF
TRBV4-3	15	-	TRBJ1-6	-	TGCGCCAGCAGCCGAAGTACCAGGGCAGATTCACCCCTCCACTTT	CASSRSTRADSPLHF
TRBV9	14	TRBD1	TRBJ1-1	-	TGTGCCAGCACGCCAGGGGGCCAGAACACTGAAGCTTTCTTT	CASTPGGQNTEAFF
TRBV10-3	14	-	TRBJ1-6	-	TGTGCCATCAGAAGGGGTGGGGATAATTCACCCCTCCACTTT	CAIRRGGDNSPLHF
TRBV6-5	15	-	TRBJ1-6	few	TGTGCCAGCAGTTACTTCACAGGAGTTAATTCACCCCTCCACTTT	CASSYFTGVNSPLHF
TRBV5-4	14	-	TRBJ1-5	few	TGTGCCAGCAGCCCGGGACTGAATAGCCAGCCCCAGCATTTT	CASSPGLNSQPQHF
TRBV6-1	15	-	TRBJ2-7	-	TGTGCCAGCAGTACCCGCCGGGGGTCCTCCTACGAGCAGTACTTC	CASSTRRGSSYEQYF
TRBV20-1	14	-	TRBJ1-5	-	TGCAGTGCTAGTCCGTTCCCGGGCGTCCAGCCCCAGCATTTT	CSASPFPGVQPQHF
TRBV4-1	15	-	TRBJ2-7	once	TGCGCCAGCAGCCTTGGTCAGCTTAGCTCCTACGAGCAGTACTTC	CASSLGQLSSYEQYF
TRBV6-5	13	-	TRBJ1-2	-	TGTGCCAGCAGTTTTGGGCCCGACTATGGCTACACCTTC	CASSFGPDYGYTF
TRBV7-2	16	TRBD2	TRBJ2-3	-	TGTGCCGGCAGCAGGACTAGCGGGGGAGTAGCAGATACGCAGTATTTT	CAGSRTSGGVADTQYF
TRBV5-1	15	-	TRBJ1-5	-	TGCGCCAGCAGCGTGGATACAGGGTTCAATCAGCCCCAGCATTTT	CASSVDTGFNQPQHF
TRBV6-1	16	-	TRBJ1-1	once	TGTGCCAGCAGTCAACACTGGGGGGGGGGAGGCACTGAAGCTTTCTTT	CASSQHWGGGGTEAFF
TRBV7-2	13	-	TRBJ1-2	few	TGTGCCAGCAGTCCCGAATCGGCCTATGGCTACACCTTC	CASSPESAYGYTF
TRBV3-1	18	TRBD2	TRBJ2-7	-	TGTGCCAGCAGCCAAGGGCTAGCGGGAGCTGGGAGCTCCTACGAGCAGTACTTC	CASSQGLAGAGSSYEQYF
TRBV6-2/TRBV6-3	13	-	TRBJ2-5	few	TGTGCCAGCAGTTCCACGTACCAAGAGACCCAGTACTTC	CASSSTYQETQYF
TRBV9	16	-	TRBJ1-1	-	TGTGCCAGCAGCGTAGACCCCGGTGGTGGGTACACTGAAGCTTTCTTT	CASSVDPGGGYTEAFF
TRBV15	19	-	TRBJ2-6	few	TGTGCCACCAGAGGGGATGACAGCCTCACCCTCTCTGGGGCCAACGTCCTGACTTTC	CATRGDDSLTLSGANVLTF
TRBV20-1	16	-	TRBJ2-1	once	TGCAGTGCTGGAGAAACAGGGCGAAGCTCCTACAATGAGCAGTTCTTC	CSAGETGRSSYNEQFF
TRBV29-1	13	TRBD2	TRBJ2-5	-	TGCAGCGTTGTAGCGGGAGATCAAGAGACCCAGTACTTC	CSVVAGDQETQYF
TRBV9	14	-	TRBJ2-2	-	TGTGCCAGCAGCGTAGCCTGGAACACCGGGGAGCTGTTTTTT	CASSVAWNTGELFF
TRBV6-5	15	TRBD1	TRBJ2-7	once	TGTGCCAGCAGTTCCTCCCGGACAGGGTTGCGCGAGCAGTACTTC	CASSSSRTGLREQYF
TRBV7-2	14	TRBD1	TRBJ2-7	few	TGTGCCAGCAAAGGGGGACAGGGGTATGGCGAGCAGTACTTC	CASKGGQGYGEQYF
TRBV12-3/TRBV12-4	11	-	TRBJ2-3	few	TGTGCCAGCAGTTACACAGATACGCAGTATTTT	CASSYTDTQYF
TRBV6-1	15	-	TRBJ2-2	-	TGTGCCAGCAGCCGCGGTGAAGGGGGTATCGGGGAGCTGTTTTTT	CASSRGEGGIGELFF
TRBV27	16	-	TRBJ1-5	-	TGTGCCAGCAGTTCTAATCTGGGTACCCCCAATCAGCCCCAGCATTTT	CASSSNLGTPNQPQHF
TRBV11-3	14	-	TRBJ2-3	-	TGTGCCAGCAGCTTAGATCGACCCGGAGATACGCAGTATTTT	CASSLDRPGDTQYF
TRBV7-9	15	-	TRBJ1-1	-	TGTGCCAGCAGCTTTGAGACTCGTACCCACACTGAAGCTTTCTTT	CASSFETRTHTEAFF
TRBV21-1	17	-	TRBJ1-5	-	TGTGCCCCGGGGAGGGGTGTTTCTTCTAGCGGCAATCAGCCCCAGCATTTT	CAPGRGVSSSGNQPQHF
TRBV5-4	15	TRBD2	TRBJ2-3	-	TGTGCCAGCAGCCTAGCGGGGCTTAGCACAGATACGCAGTATTTT	CASSLAGLSTDTQYF
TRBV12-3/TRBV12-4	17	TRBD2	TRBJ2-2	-	TGTGCCAGCAGTCCCCAAGCTAGCGGGAGTTACACCGGGGAGCTGTTTTTT	CASSPQASGSYTGELFF